This TCR beta chain was captured by sequencing in a study of cytomegalovirus exposure and HLA in healthy donors. Study-wide results and caveats: In vitro testing confirmed a few CMV-associated chains as specific for CMV antigens. Being productive about 90% or about 30% of the time was typical of most TCR beta V segments in an earlier analysis.

V was clipped by 2 bases and J by 7 bases; unmatched bases: 12. The CDR3 has 17 residues. CDR1 is SGHRS and CDR2 is YFSETQ in the germline V gene. For this clone: The target antigen is unknown.

The PCR ran on 60 Vbeta and 13 Jbeta primers. Assay: immunoSEQ multiplex PCR; the TCRdb copy retains only in-frame clones and omits some. Found here are about 140,000 clones, around 90% of them singletons; the top ten hold 0.45% to 0.6%. The receptor comes from a woman aged 40 to 50 in good health and CMV-seronegative. This sequence joins TRBV5-1 and TRBJ2-1; TRBD2 agrees at 10 bases. The sample comprised PBMCs. DNA of the CDR3: TGCGCCAGCAGCTTTTCGGCTAGCGGGAGACTGGTGAATGAGCAGTTCTTC. This sequence encodes CASSFSASGRLVNEQFF.